This TCR beta chain was retrieved from a study of Graves' ophthalmopathy and Graves' hyperthyroidism. Clinicians diagnosed using symptoms, serum thyroxine, TRAb, thyroid ultrasound and orbital computed tomography. The TCR beta CDR3 regions underwent amplification from RNA transcripts. Second-round multiplex PCR followed a first-round RT-PCR using HTBI primers. TCRdb itself ran the multiplex PCR reads through MiXCR, one entry per CDR3 protein. The table lists approximately 700,000 distinct CDR3 sequences, over 40% of them singletons. CDR1 and CDR2 from the germline V gene are SGHTS and YDEGEE. The CDR3 contains 14 residues. Trimming stripped 3 bases from V and 2 bases from J, with 11 bases between.

The sample comprised peripheral blood. This clonotype originated in an adult man with Graves' ophthalmopathy. V is TRBV5-8 and J is TRBJ2-5, with D possibly TRBD1 on 6 matching bases. Here the CDR3 DNA reads TGTGCCAGCAGCTCACCCAGGGGACAAGAGACCCAGTACTTC. Its translation: CASSSPRGQETQYF. Drawing the rest from reference TRBV5-8 and TRBJ2-5, the complete variable domain is EAGVTQSPTHLIKTRGQQATLRCSPISGHTSVYWYQQALGLGLQFLLWYDEGEERNRGNFPPRFSGRQFPNYSSELNVNALELEDSALYLCASSSPRGQETQYFGPGTRLLVL.